These T cell receptor beta chains were read from a single sample in a study of post-analysis software for immune sequencing data. Via MiXCR, TCRdb re-called the PCR reads, giving one row per CDR3 protein. The sample includes about 760,000 distinct CDR3 sequences, roughly 27% of them seen just once. The specimen sequenced was blood. These receptors were obtained from a girl aged 10 to 17 with multiple sclerosis. Each CDR3 is given with its conserved first and last residue. A D gene is named only where the DNA matches it firmly. The size field is filled for only some rows; it gives once, few, many or a size class.

TRBD2 | - | TRBJ2-7 | TRBV12-3/TRBV12-4 | CASKLGTSAFYEQYF | TGTGCCAGCAAATTAGGGACTAGCGCCTTCTACGAGCAGTACTTC
- | few | TRBJ2-3 | TRBV20-1 | CSAGTPDTQYF | TGCAGTGCCGGGACCCCAGATACGCAGTATTTT
- | many | TRBJ2-7 | TRBV7-9 | CASSSFPEQYF | TGTGCCAGCAGTTCATTTCCTGAGCAGTACTTC
- | many | TRBJ2-1 | TRBV5-6 | CASSPPGPPLKQFF | TGTGCCAGCAGCCCACCGGGTCCTCCTTTGAAGCAGTTCTTC
TRBD2 | - | TRBJ2-5 | TRBV7-7 | CASSLIAGGPNEQYF | TGTGCTAGCAGCTTAATAGCGGGGGGTCCTAATGAGCAGTACTTC
TRBD2 | few | TRBJ2-7 | TRBV7-9 | CASSWGLAREQYF | TGTGCCAGCAGCTGGGGACTAGCGAGGGAGCAGTACTTC
TRBD2 | - | TRBJ2-1 | TRBV18 | CASDYSGRENEQFF | TGTGCCAGCGATTATAGCGGGAGGGAAAATGAGCAGTTCTTC
- | - | TRBJ1-2 | TRBV28 | CASSLLADRLYGYTF | TGTGCCAGCAGTTTATTGGCCGACAGGCTCTATGGCTACACCTTC
- | few | TRBJ2-1 | TRBV21-1 | CASSARRGGFPTDNEQFF | TGTGCCAGCAGCGCCCGGCGGGGAGGCTTCCCTACTGACAATGAGCAGTTCTTC
TRBD1 | - | TRBJ2-1 | TRBV18 | CASSVRDRVTTEQFF | TGTGCCAGCTCAGTCCGGGACAGGGTCACAACTGAGCAGTTCTTC
- | - | TRBJ2-7 | TRBV7-8 | CASSGRDNTCEQYF | TGTGCCAGCAGCGGACGGGACAATACCTGCGAGCAGTACTTC
- | - | TRBJ2-7 | TRBV12-3/TRBV12-4 | CASSFSSTSYEQYF | TGTGCCAGCAGTTTCAGCTCGACCTCCTACGAGCAGTACTTC
- | many | TRBJ2-7 | TRBV28 | CASSLGRYEQYF | TGCGCCAGCAGCTTGGGTCGCTACGAGCAGTACTTC
- | few | TRBJ1-2 | TRBV29-1 | CSVLLPGGGHYGYTF | TGCAGCGTTTTGCTACCCGGGGGGGGCCACTATGGCTACACCTTC
- | - | TRBJ1-1 | TRBV25-1 | CAAGGRRGNTEAFF | TGTGCTGCGGGGGGGCGCCGGGGCAACACTGAAGCTTTCTTT
- | few | TRBJ1-2 | TRBV2 | CASSEGTSTGRDGYTF | TGTGCCAGCAGTGAAGGGACGTCTACCGGGAGGGATGGCTACACCTTC
TRBD1 | - | TRBJ2-7 | TRBV7-9 | CASSPWDRGGEQYF | TGTGCCAGCAGCCCATGGGACAGGGGTGGCGAGCAGTACTTC
- | - | TRBJ2-5 | TRBV10-3 | CAIRIDGPLRTQYF | TGTGCCATCAGGATCGATGGTCCCCTAAGGACCCAGTACTTC
TRBD1 | - | TRBJ2-1 | TRBV25-1 | CASSGDRAYNEQFF | TGTGCCAGCAGTGGGGACAGGGCTTACAATGAGCAGTTCTTC
- | - | TRBJ1-5 | TRBV12-3/TRBV12-4 | CASSSQGQPQHF | TGTGCCAGCAGTTCTCAGGGACAGCCCCAGCATTTT
- | - | TRBJ2-1 | TRBV20-1 | CSARSGTNPYNEQFF | TGCAGTGCTAGGTCCGGGACAAACCCCTACAATGAGCAGTTCTTC
TRBD2 | - | TRBJ2-2 | TRBV29-1 | CSGGLAGAGELFF | TGCAGCGGGGGACTAGCGGGAGCGGGGGAGCTGTTTTTT
- | - | TRBJ2-7 | TRBV7-9 | CASSLSHERYF | TGTGCCAGCAGCTTAAGTCACGAGCGGTACTTC
TRBD1 | - | TRBJ2-3 | TRBV12-3/TRBV12-4 | CASSLQGQADTQYF | TGTGCCAGCAGCCTACAGGGGCAGGCAGATACGCAGTATTTT
- | - | TRBJ2-1 | TRBV4-3 | CASSQEKDGANEQFF | TGCGCCAGCAGCCAAGAAAAGGACGGGGCCAATGAGCAGTTCTTC
TRBD2 | - | TRBJ2-3 | TRBV15 | CATSSGAGGRDTQYF | TGTGCCACCAGCAGTGGGGCGGGGGGGAGAGATACGCAGTATTTT
TRBD2 | few | TRBJ2-7 | TRBV20-1 | CSASRLAGVSYEQYF | TGCAGTGCTAGTCGCCTAGCGGGGGTTTCCTACGAGCAGTACTTC
- | few | TRBJ2-7 | TRBV2 | CASSELGAEQYF | TGTGCCAGCAGTGAATTGGGGGCCGAGCAGTACTTC
- | once | TRBJ1-2 | TRBV28 | CASRSAMGYTF | TGTGCCAGCAGGTCTGCAATGGGCTACACCTTC
- | - | TRBJ2-5 | TRBV25-1 | CASRGWGYQETQYF | TGTGCCAGCAGGGGGTGGGGGTACCAAGAGACCCAGTACTTC
- | - | TRBJ1-3 | TRBV3-1 | CACSPKDPGTAGATIYF | TGTGCCTGCAGCCCCAAGGACCCTGGGACGGCGGGAGCCACCATATATTTT
TRBD2 | few | TRBJ2-7 | TRBV4-3 | CASSQAASGRAYEQYF | TGCGCCAGCAGCCAAGCGGCTAGCGGGAGGGCCTACGAGCAGTACTTC
TRBD1 | - | TRBJ1-2 | TRBV29-1 | CSVRSGTGGGYGYTF | TGCAGCGTACGATCCGGGACAGGGGGCGGCTATGGCTACACCTTC
TRBD2 | few | TRBJ2-5 | TRBV3-1 | CASSWGLAGGQETQYF | TGTGCCAGCAGCTGGGGACTAGCGGGGGGTCAAGAGACCCAGTACTTC
- | few | TRBJ2-1 | TRBV5-6 | CASSYRPYNEQFF | TGTGCCAGCAGCTACAGACCCTACAATGAGCAGTTCTTC
TRBD1 | - | TRBJ2-1 | TRBV13 | CASNRGQGYNEQFF | TGTGCCAGCAACCGGGGACAGGGTTACAATGAGCAGTTCTTC
TRBD1 | - | TRBJ2-7 | TRBV7-8 | CAGSPRVQGAPHEQYF | TGTGCCGGCAGCCCAAGAGTTCAGGGGGCGCCCCACGAGCAGTACTTC
- | few | TRBJ2-1 | TRBV9 | CASSVEGGQGGWNEQFF | TGTGCCAGCAGCGTCGAAGGAGGACAGGGAGGGTGGAATGAGCAGTTCTTC
- | many | TRBJ2-3 | TRBV6-5 | CASRRTLHTDTQYF | TGTGCCAGCAGACGGACGCTTCACACAGATACGCAGTATTTT
- | - | TRBJ2-5 | TRBV10-3 | CAISGPLVDEQYF | TGTGCCATCAGTGGGCCTCTAGTCGATGAGCAGTACTTC
- | - | TRBJ2-3 | TRBV7-9 | CASSLVPGNTQYF | TGTGCCAGCAGCTTAGTGCCCGGGAATACGCAGTATTTT
- | - | TRBJ2-1 | TRBV6-5 | CASSYSTSYNEQFF | TGTGCCAGCAGTTACTCGACCTCCTACAATGAGCAGTTCTTC
- | - | TRBJ2-3 | TRBV5-1 | CASSPNGGTDTQYF | TGCGCCAGCAGCCCGAACGGAGGAACAGATACGCAGTATTTT
- | few | TRBJ2-7 | TRBV5-1 | CASSLAAGLNSYEQYF | TGCGCCAGCAGCTTGGCCGCCGGACTAAATTCCTACGAGCAGTACTTC
- | - | TRBJ2-7 | TRBV7-6 | CASSLAPGLPYTEQYF | TGTGCCAGCAGCTTAGCGCCGGGACTTCCTTACACGGAGCAGTACTTC
- | few | TRBJ2-5 | TRBV28 | CASSPPGRVGAQYF | TGTGCCAGCAGTCCCCCGGGCAGGGTAGGGGCCCAGTACTTC
- | - | TRBJ2-2 | TRBV4-1 | CASSQEFRGRIGELFF | TGCGCCAGCAGCCAAGAGTTCCGGGGGCGCATCGGGGAGCTGTTTTTT
- | - | TRBJ1-5 | TRBV7-8 | CASSLGTLFSNQPQHF | TGTGCCAGCAGCCTAGGGACCCTTTTTAGCAATCAGCCCCAGCATTTT
- | - | TRBJ2-3 | TRBV29-1 | CSVGQDTSTDTQYF | TGCAGCGTCGGCCAGGACACCAGCACAGATACGCAGTATTTT
- | - | TRBJ2-3 | TRBV9 | CASSVGQNTDTQYF | TGTGCCAGCAGCGTAGGACAGAACACAGATACGCAGTATTTT
TRBD2 | few | TRBJ2-7 | TRBV28 | CASSASLAGGYEQYF | TGTGCCAGCAGTGCCTCCCTAGCGGGAGGGTACGAGCAGTACTTC